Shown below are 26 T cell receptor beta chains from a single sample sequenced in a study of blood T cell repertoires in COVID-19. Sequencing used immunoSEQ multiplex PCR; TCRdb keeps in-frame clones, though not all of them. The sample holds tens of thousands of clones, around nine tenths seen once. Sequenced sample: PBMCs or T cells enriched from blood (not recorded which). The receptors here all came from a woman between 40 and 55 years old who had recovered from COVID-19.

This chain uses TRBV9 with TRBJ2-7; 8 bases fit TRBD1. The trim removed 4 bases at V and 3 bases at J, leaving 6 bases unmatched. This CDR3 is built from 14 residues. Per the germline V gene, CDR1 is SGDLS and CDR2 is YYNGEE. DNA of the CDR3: TGTGCCAGCAGCCACGGACAGGGCCACTACGAGCAGTACTTC. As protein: CASSHGQGHYEQYF.

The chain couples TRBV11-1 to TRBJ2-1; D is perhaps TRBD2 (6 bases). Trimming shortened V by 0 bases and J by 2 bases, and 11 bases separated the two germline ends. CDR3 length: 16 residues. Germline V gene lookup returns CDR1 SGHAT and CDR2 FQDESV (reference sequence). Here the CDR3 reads CASSLAGGVTYNEQFF. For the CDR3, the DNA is TGTGCCAGCAGCTTAGCGGGCGGGGTTACCTACAATGAGCAGTTCTTC.

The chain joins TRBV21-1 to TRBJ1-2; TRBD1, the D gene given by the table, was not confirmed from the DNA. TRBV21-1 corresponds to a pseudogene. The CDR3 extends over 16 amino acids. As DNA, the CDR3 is TGTGCCAGCAGCAAAGATCAACAGAATCGTGGTAATGGCTACACCTTC. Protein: CASSKDQQNRGNGYTF.

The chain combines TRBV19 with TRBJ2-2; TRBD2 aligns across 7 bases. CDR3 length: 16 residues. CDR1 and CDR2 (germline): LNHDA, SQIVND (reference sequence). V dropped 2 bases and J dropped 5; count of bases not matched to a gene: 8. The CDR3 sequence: CASSITRLAETGELFF. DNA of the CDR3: TGTGCCAGTAGTATAACTAGACTAGCAGAGACCGGGGAGCTGTTTTTT.

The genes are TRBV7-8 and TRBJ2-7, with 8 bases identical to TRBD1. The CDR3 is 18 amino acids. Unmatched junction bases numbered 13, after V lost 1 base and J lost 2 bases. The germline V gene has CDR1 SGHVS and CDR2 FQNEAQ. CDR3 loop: CASSLGLSLTGGTYEQYF. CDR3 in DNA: TGTGCCAGCAGCTTAGGGTTATCGCTCACAGGGGGGACCTACGAGCAGTACTTC.

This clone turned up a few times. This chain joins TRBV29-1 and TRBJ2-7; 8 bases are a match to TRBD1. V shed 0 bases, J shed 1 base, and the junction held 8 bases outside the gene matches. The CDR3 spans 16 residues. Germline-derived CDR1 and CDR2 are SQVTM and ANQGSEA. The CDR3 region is CSVEDLGQGMSYEQYF. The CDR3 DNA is TGCAGCGTTGAAGATCTCGGACAGGGAATGTCCTACGAGCAGTACTTC.

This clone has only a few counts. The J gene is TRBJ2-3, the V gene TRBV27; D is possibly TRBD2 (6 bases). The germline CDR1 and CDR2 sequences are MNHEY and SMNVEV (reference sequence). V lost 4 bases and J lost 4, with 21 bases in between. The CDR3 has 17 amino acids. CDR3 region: CASSSLPGGLSADTQYF. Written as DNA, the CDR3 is TGTGCCAGCAGTTCCCTGCCCGGAGGGCTGAGCGCAGATACGCAGTATTTT.

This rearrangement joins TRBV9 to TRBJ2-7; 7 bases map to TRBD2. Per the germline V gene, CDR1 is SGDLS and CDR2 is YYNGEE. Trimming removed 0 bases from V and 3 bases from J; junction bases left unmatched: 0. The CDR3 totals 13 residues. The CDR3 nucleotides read TGTGCCAGCAGCGTAGGGGAGGGCTACGAGCAGTACTTC. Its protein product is CASSVGEGYEQYF. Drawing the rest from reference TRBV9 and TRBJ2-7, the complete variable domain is DSGVTQTPKHLITATGQRVTLRCSPRSGDLSVYWYQQSLDQGLQFLIQYYNGEERAKGNILERFSAQQFPDLHSELNLSSLELGDSALYFCASSVGEGYEQYFGPGTRLTVT.

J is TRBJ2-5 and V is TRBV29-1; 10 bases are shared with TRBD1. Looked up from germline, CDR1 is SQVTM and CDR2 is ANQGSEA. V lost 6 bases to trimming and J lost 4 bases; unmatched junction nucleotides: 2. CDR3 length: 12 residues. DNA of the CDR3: TGCAGCGTAGGACAGGGGGGAGAGACCCAGTACTTC. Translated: CSVGQGGETQYF.

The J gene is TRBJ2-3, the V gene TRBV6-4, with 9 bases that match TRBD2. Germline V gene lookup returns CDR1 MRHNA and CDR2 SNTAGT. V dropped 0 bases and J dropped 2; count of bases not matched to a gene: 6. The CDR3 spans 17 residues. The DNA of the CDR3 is TGTGCCAGCAGTGACTCCGGGGCTAGCGGGGACACAGATACGCAGTATTTT. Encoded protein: CASSDSGASGDTDTQYF.

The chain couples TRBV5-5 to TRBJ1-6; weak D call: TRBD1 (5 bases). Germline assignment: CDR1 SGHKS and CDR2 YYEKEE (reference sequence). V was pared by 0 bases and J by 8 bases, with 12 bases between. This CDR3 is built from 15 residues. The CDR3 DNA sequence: TGTGCCAGCAGCTTGGAGACGGGGGGTGATTCACCCCTCCACTTT. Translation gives CASSLETGGDSPLHF.

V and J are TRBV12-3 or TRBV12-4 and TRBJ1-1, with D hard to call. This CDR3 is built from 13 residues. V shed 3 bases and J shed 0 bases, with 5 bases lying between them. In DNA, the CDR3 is TGTGCCAGCAGTTTGGAGATGAACACTGAAGCTTTCTTT. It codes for CASSLEMNTEAFF.

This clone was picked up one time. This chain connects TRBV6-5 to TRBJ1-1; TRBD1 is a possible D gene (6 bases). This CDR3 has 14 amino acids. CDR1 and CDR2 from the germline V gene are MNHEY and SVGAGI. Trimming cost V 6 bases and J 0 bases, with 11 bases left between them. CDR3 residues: CASRPGVMNTEAFF. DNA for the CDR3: TGTGCCAGCAGACCAGGGGTCATGAACACTGAAGCTTTCTTT.

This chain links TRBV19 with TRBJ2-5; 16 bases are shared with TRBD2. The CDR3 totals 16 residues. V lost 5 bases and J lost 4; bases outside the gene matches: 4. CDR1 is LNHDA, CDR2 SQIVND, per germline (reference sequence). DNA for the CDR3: TGTGCCAGTAGTCCCGGGACTAGCGGGAGGGGAGAGACCCAGTACTTC. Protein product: CASSPGTSGRGETQYF. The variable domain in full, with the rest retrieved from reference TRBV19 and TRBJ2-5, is DGGITQSPKYLFRKEGQNVTLSCEQNLNHDAMYWYRQDPGQGLRLIYYSQIVNDFQKGDIAEGYSVSREKKESFPLTVTSAQKNPTAFYLCASSPGTSGRGETQYFGPGTRLLVL.

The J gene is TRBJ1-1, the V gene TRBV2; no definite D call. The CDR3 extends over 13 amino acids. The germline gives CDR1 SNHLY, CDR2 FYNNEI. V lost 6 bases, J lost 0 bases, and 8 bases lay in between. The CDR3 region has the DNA TGTGCCAGCAGCGAGGGTTTGAACACTGAAGCTTTCTTT. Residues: CASSEGLNTEAFF.

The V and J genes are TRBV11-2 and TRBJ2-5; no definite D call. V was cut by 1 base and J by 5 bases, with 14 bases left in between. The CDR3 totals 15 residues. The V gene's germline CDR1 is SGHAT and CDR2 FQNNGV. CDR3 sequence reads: CASSLGQWAWETQYF. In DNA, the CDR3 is TGTGCCAGCAGCTTAGGGCAGTGGGCCTGGGAGACCCAGTACTTC.

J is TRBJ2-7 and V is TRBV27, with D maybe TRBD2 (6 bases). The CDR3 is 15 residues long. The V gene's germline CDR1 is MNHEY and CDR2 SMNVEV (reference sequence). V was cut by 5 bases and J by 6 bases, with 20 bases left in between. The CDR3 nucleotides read TGTGCCAGCAGTCCCTCGCGGGGTCAGACCTTCGAGCAGTACTTC. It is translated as CASSPSRGQTFEQYF.

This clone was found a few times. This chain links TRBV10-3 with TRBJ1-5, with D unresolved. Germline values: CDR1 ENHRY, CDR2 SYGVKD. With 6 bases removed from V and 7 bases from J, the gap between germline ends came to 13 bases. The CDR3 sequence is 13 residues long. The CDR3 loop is CAISPIPSQPQHF. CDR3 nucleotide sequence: TGTGCCATCAGCCCCATACCTAGCCAGCCCCAGCATTTT.

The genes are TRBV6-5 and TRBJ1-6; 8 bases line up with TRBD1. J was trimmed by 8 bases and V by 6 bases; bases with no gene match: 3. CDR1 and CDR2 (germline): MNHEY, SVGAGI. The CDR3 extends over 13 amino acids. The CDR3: CASRSGGYSPLHF. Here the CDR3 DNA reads TGTGCCAGCAGATCAGGGGGCTATTCACCCCTCCACTTT.

The CDR3 here is CASRQGEDTEAFF. The DNA for the CDR3 is TGTGCCAGCAGACAGGGGGAAGACACTGAAGCTTTCTTT. The chain uses TRBV12-3 or TRBV12-4 and TRBJ1-1; 8 bases are a match to TRBD1. Trimming cost V 6 bases and J 3 bases; bases outside gene matches: 3. The CDR3 length is 13 residues.

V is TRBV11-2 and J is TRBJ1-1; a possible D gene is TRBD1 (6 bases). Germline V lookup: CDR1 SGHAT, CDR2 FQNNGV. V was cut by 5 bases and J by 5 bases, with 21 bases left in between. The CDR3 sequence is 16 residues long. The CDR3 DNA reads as TGTGCCAGCAGCCCAAGGACAGCTTCGTATGGAACTGAAGCTTTCTTT. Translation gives CASSPRTASYGTEAFF.

The CDR3 DNA sequence: TGTGCCAGTAGCAGACCCAGGACTAGCGGGGGGGCGGTGGCGAAAAACATTCAGTACTTC. This encodes CASSRPRTSGGAVAKNIQYF. V and J are TRBV19 and TRBJ2-4; TRBD2 aligns across 15 bases. The V gene end was trimmed by 6 bases and the J gene end by 4 bases; junction bases not matched to a gene: 16. The CDR3 has 20 amino acids. CDR1 and CDR2 (germline): LNHDA, SQIVND (reference sequence).

The CDR3 region has the DNA TGTGCCAGCAGTGACGGCAGGGGGCAGGACATTCAGTACTTC. It translates to CASSDGRGQDIQYF. This chain connects TRBV2 to TRBJ2-4, with 8 bases fitting TRBD1. The CDR3 is 14 amino acids. Trimming at V came to 3 bases and at J to 8 bases, leaving 6 bases not matched to a gene. From germline, CDR1 is SNHLY and CDR2 FYNNEI.

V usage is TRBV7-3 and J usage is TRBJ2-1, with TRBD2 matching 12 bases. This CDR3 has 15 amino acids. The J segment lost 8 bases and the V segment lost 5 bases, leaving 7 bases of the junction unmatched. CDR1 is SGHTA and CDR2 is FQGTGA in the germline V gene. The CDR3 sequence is CASSIGLAGKDEQFF. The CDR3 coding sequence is TGTGCCAGCAGCATTGGACTAGCGGGGAAGGATGAGCAGTTCTTC.

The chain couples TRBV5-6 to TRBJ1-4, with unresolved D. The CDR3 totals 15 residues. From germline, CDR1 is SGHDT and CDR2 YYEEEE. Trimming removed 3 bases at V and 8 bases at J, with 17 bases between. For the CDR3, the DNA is TGTGCCAGCAGCTCAACGGAGAGGGTAGGAGAAAAACTGTTTTTT. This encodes CASSSTERVGEKLFF.

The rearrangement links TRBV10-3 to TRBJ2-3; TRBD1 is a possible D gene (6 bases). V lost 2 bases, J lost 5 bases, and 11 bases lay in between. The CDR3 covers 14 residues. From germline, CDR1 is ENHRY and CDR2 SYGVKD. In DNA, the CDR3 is TGTGCCATCAGTGAGATGGGGGCCCAAGATACGCAGTATTTT. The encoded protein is CAISEMGAQDTQYF.